The T cell receptor beta chain described here comes from a study of metastatic and nonmetastatic thyroid tumors. Study background: The study looked at repertoires side by side in blood and in tumor or nodule tissue from malignant and benign thyroid patients.

General study points: Relative to benign nodules, malignant thyroid tumors were reportedly characterized by significantly elevated TCR beta diversity in blood and tumor.

No treatment of any kind had been given to any patient before thyroid surgery. This clone was counted at least ten times. Its matching antigen is unknown. Methods used by the authors: Built for papillary thyroid cancer, a distant-metastasis classifier drew on CDR3 differences across clinicopathological groups. From the PCR reads, TCRdb re-called clones with MiXCR. TCRdb's processing, not the study's, gives the V and J calls here. Of tens of thousands of clones detected, 20% to 30% appear once; the ten largest clones hold roughly 5.5%. The CDR3 loop spans 15 amino acids. The V gene's germline CDR1 is SGHAT and CDR2 FQNNGV. V shed 0 bases, J shed 4 bases, and the junction held 2 bases outside the gene matches.

Input material: tumor tissue. The chain couples TRBV11-2 to TRBJ2-3, with 9 positions matching TRBD2. This receptor was identified in a female donor with papillary thyroid cancer or a benign thyroid nodule (not recorded which). Some clones in this sample may be carry-over from other donors' samples. Here the CDR3 reads CASSLEASGADTQYF. Here the CDR3 DNA reads TGTGCCAGCAGCTTAGAGGCTAGCGGGGCAGATACGCAGTATTTT.